The sequence of this TCR beta chain was determined in a study of T-cell memory formation after mild COVID-19. Each CDR3 protein gets one entry after TCRdb re-called the 5' RACE reads with MiXCR. The sample includes under 150,000 distinct CDR3 sequences, roughly 20% of them seen just once. CDR1 and CDR2 from the germline V gene are SEHNR and FQNEAQ (reference sequence). CDR3 length: 11 amino acids. As to this clonotype: One junction end does not reproduce the germline sequence, and a read error may be involved.

The chain recombines TRBV7-9 with TRBJ2-3; no reliable D call. This sequence was found in a man aged 18 to 35 who had mild COVID-19 (a few samples of this study predate the infection). Cell type and time point are not known. Sequenced: PBMCs or a T cell subset sorted from them (not recorded which). The CDR3 protein is CASNAALEYLF. The CDR3 DNA is TGTGCCAGCAACGCCGCCCTCGAATACCTTTTT.